The rows below give T cell receptor beta chains drawn from one sample of a study of CD8 T cells in ankylosing spondylitis. MiXCR, applied by TCRdb to the 5' RACE reads, yields one record per CDR3 protein. This table has about 130,000 distinct CDR3 sequences, roughly a sixth appearing once. Sequences were obtained from blood, either unsorted or a sorted T cell fraction (not recorded which). The receptors were gathered from a male donor with ankylosing spondylitis. Each CDR3 is given without its conserved first and last residue. A D gene is named only where the DNA matches it firmly.

TRBJ2-7 TRBV12-5 NA ASGLDRDYEQY
TRBJ2-1 TRBV9 NA ASSVDSRGGVYNEQF
TRBJ2-3 TRBV12-3/TRBV12-4 NA ASSPITSTDTQY
TRBJ2-1 TRBV12-3/TRBV12-4 TRBD2 ASSFGEGGSSYNEQF
TRBJ2-7 TRBV29-1 NA SVAGGASYEQY
TRBJ2-1 TRBV5-1 TRBD2 ASSLAGTSGTYYFDEQF
TRBJ2-7 TRBV14 NA ASSQEVPNEQY
TRBJ1-4 TRBV27 NA ASSFGGGREKLF
TRBJ2-7 TRBV29-1 NA SVDVPGSYEQY
TRBJ2-7 TRBV7-9 TRBD1 ASSRVEGQLYEQY
TRBJ2-7 TRBV15 NA ATSGWDTYEQY
TRBJ2-2 TRBV4-1 NA ASSLGRTTNTGELF
TRBJ1-5 TRBV6-1 TRBD1 ASSKGQPWGNQPQH
TRBJ2-1 TRBV9 NA ASSVASPLYNEQF
TRBJ2-1 TRBV7-9 TRBD1 ASSPGQGSYNEQF
TRBJ1-2 TRBV12-5 NA ASGHGTPYGYT
TRBJ2-2 TRBV11-2 NA ASSDTNTGELF
TRBJ1-4 TRBV27 NA ASAFATNEKLF
TRBJ1-2 TRBV27 TRBD1 ASSSRQGVLYGYT
TRBJ2-7 TRBV10-3 TRBD1 AISETPGQDYEQY
TRBJ2-7 TRBV20-1 NA SARLLANEQY
TRBJ2-1 TRBV7-6 NA ASSLPDRTMLHEQF
TRBJ2-7 TRBV29-1 TRBD1 SVSGRGPYEQY
TRBJ2-7 TRBV7-8 NA ASSLVGVSFFEQY
TRBJ2-7 TRBV4-1 NA ASSQAGYEQY
TRBJ2-1 TRBV4-1 NA ASSQVLMGEQF
TRBJ1-4 TRBV7-9 TRBD1 ASSPDRVVVEKLF
TRBJ1-5 TRBV7-9 NA ASSFGTGSNQPQH
TRBJ2-2 TRBV7-2 NA ASSLTPGGANTGELF
TRBJ2-1 TRBV7-9 NA ASSPRGGQSYNEQF
TRBJ2-1 TRBV5-1 TRBD2 ASSRFGTSGYLDNEQF
TRBJ2-7 TRBV4-2 TRBD1 ASSHTLLRGQGGYEQY
TRBJ2-5 TRBV9 TRBD2 ASSVAASGSGQETQY
TRBJ2-7 TRBV6-1 NA ASSEALGEPADEQY
TRBJ2-2 TRBV4-1 NA ASSAHTGELF
TRBJ2-7 TRBV9 NA ASSVDGDYEQY
TRBJ2-1 TRBV10-3 NA AIMGYPYNEQF
TRBJ2-1 TRBV27 NA ASRRAVNNEQF
TRBJ2-7 TRBV20-1 TRBD2 SASSASGSYEQY
TRBJ1-3 TRBV7-7 NA ASSSTLGNTIY
TRBJ1-1 TRBV6-1 NA ASSDFRQNTEAF
TRBJ2-7 TRBV9 TRBD1 ASSETGSLAAHYEQY
TRBJ2-7 TRBV12-3/TRBV12-4 TRBD1 ASRPSGTGYSYEQY
TRBJ2-7 TRBV28 NA ASSLFRGYEQY
TRBJ1-1 TRBV4-1 NA ASSQARATEAF
TRBJ2-3 TRBV12-3/TRBV12-4 NA ASSLWLASTDTQY
TRBJ2-7 TRBV27 NA ASSLRPSSVSEQY
TRBJ2-7 TRBV20-1 TRBD1 SARATGAYEQY
TRBJ2-7 TRBV9 NA ASSVGVAAALGEQY
TRBJ2-7 TRBV6-1 NA ASSGLVGDYEQY
TRBJ2-3 TRBV2 NA ASEVWSGSTDTQY
TRBJ2-3 TRBV28 TRBD2 ASSPSGRRADTQY
TRBJ1-6 TRBV5-6 NA ASSLNRAGFAEDSPLH
TRBJ2-1 TRBV7-2 TRBD2 ASRYREAGTPSNEQF
TRBJ2-7 TRBV5-1 NA ASSLGMFAGLTTAYEQY
TRBJ2-7 TRBV7-6 NA ASSLLDTPYEQY
TRBJ2-4 TRBV20-1 NA SARAPEAKNIQY
TRBJ2-7 TRBV20-1 TRBD2 SSLAGRDDYEQY
TRBJ2-2 TRBV5-1 TRBD2 ASSFRGASGQNTGELF
TRBJ2-7 TRBV12-3/TRBV12-4 TRBD1 ASSPTGAPIYEQY